Given below is one TCR beta chain in context. The V and J ends lost 4 bases and 4 bases, in that order; junction bases with no gene match: 3. The CDR3 loop spans 14 amino acids. Germline V gives CDR1 LGHDT, CDR2 YNNKEL (reference sequence). This sample was included in a study of blood T cell repertoires in COVID-19. Methods used by the authors: It was from reference gene primer amplification that nucleated cell counts were estimated. The table came from immunoSEQ multiplex PCR; TCRdb's copy has only in-frame clones and leaves some out. V, J and clone size were drawn from that table, and D and trimming were deduced from the DNA. The table includes about 200,000 clones, around 90% detected once.

The source is a man aged 25-45 years with acute or convalescent COVID-19. The sequencing sample was made of peripheral blood. The gene calls are TRBV3-1 (or the pseudogene TRBV3-2) and TRBJ1-2, with 10 bases identical to TRBD1. The CDR3 sequence is CASSLWDRGYGYTF. The CDR3 bases are TGTGCCAGCAGCCTTTGGGACAGGGGCTATGGCTACACCTTC.